These 8 T cell receptor beta chains were sequenced from one sample in a study of graft-versus-host responses after intestinal transplantation. Their cognate antigens are unknown. Libraries were prepared by immunoSEQ multiplex PCR; TCRdb keeps only in-frame clonotypes and omits some of them. The repertoire holds 96,000 or so clones, with about 94% as singletons. This sample comprised unstimulated CD4+ T cells sorted from spleen or lymph node cells, obtained before intestinal transplant. The source of these receptors is a human donor who received an intestinal transplant.

The chain recombines TRBV7-2 with TRBJ2-7, with 12 bases aligning to TRBD2. Germline trimming cut 8 bases from V and 2 bases from J; bases unmatched to any gene: 10. This CDR3 is 16 amino acids long. Germline V lookup: CDR1 SGHTA, CDR2 FQGNSA. The CDR3 sequence: CASQLAGGLNTYEQYF. CDR3 bases: TGTGCCAGCCAACTAGCGGGGGGCCTCAATACCTACGAGCAGTACTTC.

The chain joins TRBV5-1 to TRBJ2-1; TRBD2 matches at 9 bases. The CDR3 loop spans 16 amino acids. Trimming took 4 bases from V and 4 from J; bases not matched to a gene: 9. Per germline, CDR1 SGHRS and CDR2 YFSETQ. The CDR3 is CASSHGTSSLYNEQFF. CDR3 nucleotide sequence: TGCGCCAGCAGCCATGGGACTAGCTCCCTATACAATGAGCAGTTCTTC. The whole variable domain, remainder taken from reference TRBV5-1 and TRBJ2-1, is KAGVTQTPRYLIKTRGQQVTLSCSPISGHRSVSWYQQTPGQGLQFLFEYFSETQRNKGNFPGRFSGRQFSNSRSEMNVSTLELGDSALYLCASSHGTSSLYNEQFFGPGTRLTVL.

A single count supports this clone. J is TRBJ2-1 and V is TRBV30, with D tentatively TRBD2 (5 bases). CDR1 and CDR2 (germline): GTSNPN, SVGIG (reference sequence). The CDR3 sequence is 11 residues long. V gave up 0 bases and J gave up 12 bases, with 9 bases separating them. In DNA, the CDR3 is TGTGCCTGGAGTGTAGGAGGAATGCAGTTCTTC. Translation gives CAWSVGGMQFF. Full variable domain (remainder filled in from reference TRBV30 and TRBJ2-1): SQTIHQWPATLVQPVGSPLSLECTVEGTSNPNLYWYRQAAGRGLQLLFYSVGIGQISSEVPQNLSASRPQDRQFILSSKKLLLSDSGFYLCAWSVGGMQFFGPGTRLTVL.

The rearrangement links TRBV5-4 to TRBJ2-5; TRBD2 agrees at 9 bases. Germline CDR1 SGHNT, CDR2 YYREEE (reference sequence). This CDR3 comprises 17 residues. The V gene end was trimmed by 4 bases and the J gene end by 4 bases; junction bases not matched to a gene: 14. DNA for the CDR3: TGTGCCAGCAGCACCGGGACTAGCAAGGGGGGAGGAGAGACCCAGTACTTC. Translating gives CASSTGTSKGGGETQYF.

The rearrangement joins TRBV7-3 to TRBJ2-3; TRBD2 matches 10 bases. With V trimmed by 3 bases and J by 6 bases, 6 bases remained unmatched. The CDR3 is 15 residues long. Germline V gene data show CDR1 as SGHTA and CDR2 as FQGTGA. CDR3 loop: CASSLSGGAGDTQYF. DNA of the CDR3: TGTGCCAGCAGCTTGAGCGGGGGGGCGGGGGATACGCAGTATTTT. The full variable domain, in which reference TRBV7-3 and TRBJ2-3 provide the parts outside the CDR3, is GAGVSQTPSNKVTEKGKYVELRCDPISGHTALYWYRQSLGQGPEFLIYFQGTGAADDSGLPNDRFFAVRPEGSVSTLKIQRTERGDSAVYLCASSLSGGAGDTQYFGPGTRLTVL.

The V and J genes are TRBV5-1 and TRBJ2-2; weak D call: TRBD1 (5 bases). CDR1 and CDR2 from the germline V gene are SGHRS and YFSETQ. The CDR3 has 16 residues. V was shortened by 1 base and J by 0 bases, with 10 bases between the two germline ends. The CDR3 bases are TGCGCCAGCAGCTTGTTCGACAGTTCGAACACCGGGGAGCTGTTTTTT. It translates to CASSLFDSSNTGELFF.

This chain joins TRBV6-5 and TRBJ2-5; 8 bases match TRBD1. Germline V lookup: CDR1 MNHEY, CDR2 SVGAGI. The trim removed 5 bases at V and 7 bases at J, leaving 9 bases unmatched. The CDR3 extends over 14 amino acids. CDR3 in DNA: TGTGCCAGCAGTGACCGAGGACAGGGCGGGACCCAGTACTTC. Translation: CASSDRGQGGTQYF.

The chain employs TRBV2 and TRBJ1-1, with D possibly being TRBD1 (6 bases). This CDR3 is 13 amino acids long. Germline CDR1 SNHLY, CDR2 FYNNEI. V lost 5 bases, J lost 1 base, and 8 bases lay in between. Here the CDR3 DNA reads TGTGCCAGCAGTCAACAGGGGAACACTGAAGCTTTCTTT. Translated: CASSQQGNTEAFF.